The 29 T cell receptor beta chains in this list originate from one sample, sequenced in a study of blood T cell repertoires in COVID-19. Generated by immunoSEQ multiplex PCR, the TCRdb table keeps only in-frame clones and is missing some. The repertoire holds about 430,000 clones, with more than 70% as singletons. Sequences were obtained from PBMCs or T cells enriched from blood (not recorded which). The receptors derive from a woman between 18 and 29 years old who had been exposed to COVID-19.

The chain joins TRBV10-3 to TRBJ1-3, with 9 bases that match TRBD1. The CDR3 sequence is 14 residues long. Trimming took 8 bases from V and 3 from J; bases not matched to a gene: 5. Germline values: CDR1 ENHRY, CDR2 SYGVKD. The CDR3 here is CAISTGGYGNTIYF. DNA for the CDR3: TGTGCCATCTCAACAGGGGGCTATGGAAACACCATATATTTT.

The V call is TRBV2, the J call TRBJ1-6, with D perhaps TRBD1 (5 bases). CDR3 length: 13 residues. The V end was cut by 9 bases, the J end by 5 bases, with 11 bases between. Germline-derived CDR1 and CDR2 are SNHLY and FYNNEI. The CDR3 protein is CASNDRDNSPLHF. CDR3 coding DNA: TGTGCCAGTAATGACAGAGATAATTCACCCCTCCACTTT. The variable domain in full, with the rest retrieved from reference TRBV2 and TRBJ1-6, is EPEVTQTPSHQVTQMGQEVILRCVPISNHLYFYWYRQILGQKVEFLVSFYNNEISEKSEIFDDQFSVERPDGSNFTLKIRSTKLEDSAMYFCASNDRDNSPLHFGNGTRLTVT.

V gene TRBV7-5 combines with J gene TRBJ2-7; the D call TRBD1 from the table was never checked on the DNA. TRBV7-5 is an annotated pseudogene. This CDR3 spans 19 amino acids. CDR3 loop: CVRSASRAGVLKLSYEQYF. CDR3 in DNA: TGTGTCAGGTCCGCGAGCAGGGCAGGGGTTCTGAAACTCTCCTACGAGCAGTACTTC.

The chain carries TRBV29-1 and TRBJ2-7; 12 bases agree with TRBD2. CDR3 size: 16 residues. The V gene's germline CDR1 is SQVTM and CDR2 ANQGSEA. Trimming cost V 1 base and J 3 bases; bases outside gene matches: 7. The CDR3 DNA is TGCAGCGTTGAAGTCCTCCTAGCGGGAGGGGGCTACGAGCAGTACTTC. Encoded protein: CSVEVLLAGGGYEQYF.

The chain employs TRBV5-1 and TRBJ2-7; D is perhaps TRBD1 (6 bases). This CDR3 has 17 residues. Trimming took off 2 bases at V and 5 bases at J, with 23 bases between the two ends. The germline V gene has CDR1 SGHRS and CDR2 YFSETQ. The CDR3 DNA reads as TGCGCCAGCAGCTTAAAGACGTCATTAATGACAGGCGACGAGCAGTACTTC. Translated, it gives CASSLKTSLMTGDEQYF.

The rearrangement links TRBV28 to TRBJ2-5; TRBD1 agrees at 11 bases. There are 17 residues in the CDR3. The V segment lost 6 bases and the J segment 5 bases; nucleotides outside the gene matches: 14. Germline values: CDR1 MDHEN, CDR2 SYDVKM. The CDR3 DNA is TGTGCCAGCAGCCCGACCAGGACAGGGGGCTTTCTTGAGACCCAGTACTTC. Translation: CASSPTRTGGFLETQYF.

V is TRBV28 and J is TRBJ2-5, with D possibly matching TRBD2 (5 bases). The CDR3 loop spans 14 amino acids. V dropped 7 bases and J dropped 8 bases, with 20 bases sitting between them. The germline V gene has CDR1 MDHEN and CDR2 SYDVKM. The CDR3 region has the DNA TGTGCCAGCATAAACCGGGAACGTAGGACTACCCAGTACTTC. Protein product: CASINRERRTTQYF.

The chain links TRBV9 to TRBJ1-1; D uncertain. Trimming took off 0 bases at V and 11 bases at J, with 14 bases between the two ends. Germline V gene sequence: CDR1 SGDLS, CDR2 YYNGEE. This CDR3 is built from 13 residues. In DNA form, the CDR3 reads TGTGCCAGCAGCGTAGATCCTGGGCTCGAGGCTTTCTTT. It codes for CASSVDPGLEAFF.

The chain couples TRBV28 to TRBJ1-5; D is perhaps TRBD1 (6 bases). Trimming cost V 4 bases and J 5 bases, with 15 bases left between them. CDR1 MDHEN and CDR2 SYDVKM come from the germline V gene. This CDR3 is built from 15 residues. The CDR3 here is CASSSGVGADQPQHF. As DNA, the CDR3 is TGTGCCAGCAGTTCAGGTGTGGGGGCGGATCAGCCCCAGCATTTT.

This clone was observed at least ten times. CDR3 nucleotide sequence: TGTGCCAGCAGTTCCCAGGGGGCATCAGGGGAGCTGTTTTTT. This codes for CASSSQGASGELFF. The genes are TRBV7-3 and TRBJ2-2, with 8 bases lining up with TRBD1. Trimming took 6 bases from V and 8 from J; bases not matched to a gene: 8. The germline CDR1 and CDR2 sequences are SGHTA and FQGTGA. The CDR3 is 14 amino acids. The full variable domain, in which reference TRBV7-3 and TRBJ2-2 provide the parts outside the CDR3, is GAGVSQTPSNKVTEKGKYVELRCDPISGHTALYWYRQSLGQGPEFLIYFQGTGAADDSGLPNDRFFAVRPEGSVSTLKIQRTERGDSAVYLCASSSQGASGELFFGEGSRLTVL.

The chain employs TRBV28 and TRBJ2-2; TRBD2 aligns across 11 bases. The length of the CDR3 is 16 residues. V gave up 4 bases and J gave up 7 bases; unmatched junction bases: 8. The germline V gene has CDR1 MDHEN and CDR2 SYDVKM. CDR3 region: CASSSPGLAVHGELFF. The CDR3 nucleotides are TGTGCCAGCAGTTCACCGGGACTAGCGGTACACGGGGAGCTGTTTTTT.

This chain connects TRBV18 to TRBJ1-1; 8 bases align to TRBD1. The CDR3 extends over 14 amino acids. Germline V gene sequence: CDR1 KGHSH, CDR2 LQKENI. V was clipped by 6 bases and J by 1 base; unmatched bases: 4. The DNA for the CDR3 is TGTGCCAGCTCCTACAGGGGGGAGAACACTGAAGCTTTCTTT. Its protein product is CASSYRGENTEAFF.

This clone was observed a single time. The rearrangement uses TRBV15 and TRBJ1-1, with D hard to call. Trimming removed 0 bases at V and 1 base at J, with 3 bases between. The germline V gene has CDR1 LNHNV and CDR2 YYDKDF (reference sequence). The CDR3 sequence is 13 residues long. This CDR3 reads CATSREANTEAFF. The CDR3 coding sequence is TGTGCCACCAGCAGAGAGGCGAACACTGAAGCTTTCTTT.

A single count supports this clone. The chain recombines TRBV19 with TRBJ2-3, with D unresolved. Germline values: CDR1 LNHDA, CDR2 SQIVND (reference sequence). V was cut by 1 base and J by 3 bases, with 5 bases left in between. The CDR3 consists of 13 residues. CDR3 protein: CASSIVGTDTQYF. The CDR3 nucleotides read TGTGCCAGTAGTATAGTCGGGACAGATACGCAGTATTTT.

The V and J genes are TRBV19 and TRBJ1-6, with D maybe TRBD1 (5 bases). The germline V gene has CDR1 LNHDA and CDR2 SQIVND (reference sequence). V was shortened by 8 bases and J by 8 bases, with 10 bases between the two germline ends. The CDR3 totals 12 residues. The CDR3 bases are TGTGCCAGTGGTTGGGGGGATTCACCCCTCCACTTT. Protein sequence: CASGWGDSPLHF.

DNA for the CDR3: TGCGCCAGCAGCTTAGAGGACGGGGTTAATCGGGGCTACACCTTC. Translated, it gives CASSLEDGVNRGYTF. The chain is built from TRBV5-1 and TRBJ1-2, with unresolved D. The CDR3 loop spans 15 amino acids. The V gene's germline CDR1 is SGHRS and CDR2 YFSETQ. Trimming took 2 bases from V and 8 from J, leaving 19 bases between them.

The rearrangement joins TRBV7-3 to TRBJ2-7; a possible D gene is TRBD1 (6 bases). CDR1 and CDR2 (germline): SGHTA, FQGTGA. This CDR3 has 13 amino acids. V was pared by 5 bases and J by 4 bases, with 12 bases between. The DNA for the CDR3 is TGTGCCAGCAGCCGGACAGTGAAATACGAGCAGTACTTC. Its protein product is CASSRTVKYEQYF.

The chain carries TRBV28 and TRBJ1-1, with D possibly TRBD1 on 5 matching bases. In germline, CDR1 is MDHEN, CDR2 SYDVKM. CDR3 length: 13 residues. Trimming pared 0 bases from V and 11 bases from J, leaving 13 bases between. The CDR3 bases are TGTGCCAGCAGTTTATGGCCGTCAGGGAGGGCTTTCTTT. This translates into CASSLWPSGRAFF.

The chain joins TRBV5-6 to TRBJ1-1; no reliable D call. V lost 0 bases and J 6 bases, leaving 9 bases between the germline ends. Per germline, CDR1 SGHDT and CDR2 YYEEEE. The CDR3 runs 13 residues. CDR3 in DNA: TGTGCCAGCAGCTTGGAACGGGGAGCTGAAGCTTTCTTT. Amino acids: CASSLERGAEAFF.

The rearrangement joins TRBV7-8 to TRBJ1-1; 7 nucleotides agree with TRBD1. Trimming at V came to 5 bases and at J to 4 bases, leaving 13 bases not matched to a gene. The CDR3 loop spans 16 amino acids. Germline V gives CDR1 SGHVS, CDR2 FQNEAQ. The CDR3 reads CASSPLGTVRSTEAFF. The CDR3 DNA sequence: TGTGCCAGCAGCCCTCTTGGGACAGTGAGGTCCACTGAAGCTTTCTTT. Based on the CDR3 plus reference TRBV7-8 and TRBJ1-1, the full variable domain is GAGVSQSPRYKVAKRGQDVALRCDPISGHVSLFWYQQALGQGPEFLTYFQNEAQLDKSGLPSDRFFAERPEGSVSTLKIQRTQQEDSAVYLCASSPLGTVRSTEAFFGQGTRLTVV.

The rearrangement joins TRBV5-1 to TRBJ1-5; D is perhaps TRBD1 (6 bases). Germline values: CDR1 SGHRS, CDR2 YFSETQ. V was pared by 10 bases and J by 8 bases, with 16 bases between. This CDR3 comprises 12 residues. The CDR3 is CARHQGTKPQHF. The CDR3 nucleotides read TGCGCCCGACATCAGGGGACCAAGCCCCAGCATTTT.

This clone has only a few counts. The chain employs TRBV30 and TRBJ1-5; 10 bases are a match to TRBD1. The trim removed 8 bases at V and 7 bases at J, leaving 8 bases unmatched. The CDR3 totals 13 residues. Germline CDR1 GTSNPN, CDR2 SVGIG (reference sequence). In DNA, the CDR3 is TGTGCCCACAACGACAGGGGGCACCAGCCCCAGCATTTT. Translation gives CAHNDRGHQPQHF.

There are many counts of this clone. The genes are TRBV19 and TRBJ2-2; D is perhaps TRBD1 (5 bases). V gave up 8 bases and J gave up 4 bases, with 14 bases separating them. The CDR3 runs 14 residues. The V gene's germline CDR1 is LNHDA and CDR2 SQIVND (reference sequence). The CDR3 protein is CASSQGAVTGELFF. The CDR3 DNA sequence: TGTGCCAGTTCCCAAGGGGCAGTCACCGGGGAGCTGTTTTTT.

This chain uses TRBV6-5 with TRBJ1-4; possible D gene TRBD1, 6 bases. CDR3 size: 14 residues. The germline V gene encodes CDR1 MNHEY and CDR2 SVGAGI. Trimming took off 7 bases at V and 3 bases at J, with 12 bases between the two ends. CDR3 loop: CASTGTKPNEKLFF. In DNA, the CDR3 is TGTGCCAGCACGGGGACAAAGCCTAATGAAAAACTGTTTTTT.

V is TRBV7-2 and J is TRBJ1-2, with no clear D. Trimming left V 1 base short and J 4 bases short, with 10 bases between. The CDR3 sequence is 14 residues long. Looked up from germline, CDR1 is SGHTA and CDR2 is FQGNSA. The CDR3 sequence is CASSLGGYSYGYTF. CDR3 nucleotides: TGTGCCAGCAGCTTAGGAGGGTACAGCTATGGCTACACCTTC.

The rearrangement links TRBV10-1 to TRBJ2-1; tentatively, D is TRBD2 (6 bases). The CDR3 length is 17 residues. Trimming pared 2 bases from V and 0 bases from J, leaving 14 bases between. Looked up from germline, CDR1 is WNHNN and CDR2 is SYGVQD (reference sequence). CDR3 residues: CASSEDDPGASYNEQFF. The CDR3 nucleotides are TGCGCCAGCAGTGAGGATGACCCGGGAGCCTCCTACAATGAGCAGTTCTTC.

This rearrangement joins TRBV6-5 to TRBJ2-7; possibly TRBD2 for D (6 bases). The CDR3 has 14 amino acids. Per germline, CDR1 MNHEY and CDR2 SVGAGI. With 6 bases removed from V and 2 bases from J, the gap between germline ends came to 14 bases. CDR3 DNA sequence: TGTGCCAGCAGACTGAGGGGACTTCCCTACGAGCAGTACTTC. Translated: CASRLRGLPYEQYF.

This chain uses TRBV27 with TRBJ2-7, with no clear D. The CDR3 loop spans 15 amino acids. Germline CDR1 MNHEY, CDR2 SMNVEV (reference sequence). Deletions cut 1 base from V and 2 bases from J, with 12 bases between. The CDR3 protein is CASSLFTGVAYEQYF. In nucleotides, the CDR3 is TGTGCCAGCAGTTTATTTACCGGAGTCGCCTACGAGCAGTACTTC.

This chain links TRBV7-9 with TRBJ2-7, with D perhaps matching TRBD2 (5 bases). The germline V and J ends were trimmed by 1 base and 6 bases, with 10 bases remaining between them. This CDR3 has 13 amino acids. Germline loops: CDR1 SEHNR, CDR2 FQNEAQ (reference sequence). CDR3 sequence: CASSLDSGTEQYF. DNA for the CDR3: TGTGCCAGCAGCTTAGATTCGGGAACCGAGCAGTACTTC.